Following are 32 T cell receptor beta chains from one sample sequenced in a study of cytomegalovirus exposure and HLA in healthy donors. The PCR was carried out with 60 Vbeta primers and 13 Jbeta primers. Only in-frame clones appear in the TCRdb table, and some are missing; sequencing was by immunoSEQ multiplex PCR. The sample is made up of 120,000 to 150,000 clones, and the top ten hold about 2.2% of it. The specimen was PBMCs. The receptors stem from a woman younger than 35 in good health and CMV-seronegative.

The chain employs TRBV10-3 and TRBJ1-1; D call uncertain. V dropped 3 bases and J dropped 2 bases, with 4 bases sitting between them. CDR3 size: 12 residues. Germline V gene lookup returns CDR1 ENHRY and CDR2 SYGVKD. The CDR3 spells CAISDLNTEAFF. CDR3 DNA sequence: TGTGCCATCAGTGATCTAAACACTGAAGCTTTCTTT.

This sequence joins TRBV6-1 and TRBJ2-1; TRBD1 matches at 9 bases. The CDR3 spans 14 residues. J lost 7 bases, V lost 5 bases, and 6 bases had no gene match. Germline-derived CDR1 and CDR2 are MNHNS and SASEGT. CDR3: CASSKTGGLNEQFF. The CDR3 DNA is TGTGCCAGCAGTAAGACAGGGGGTTTAAATGAGCAGTTCTTC.

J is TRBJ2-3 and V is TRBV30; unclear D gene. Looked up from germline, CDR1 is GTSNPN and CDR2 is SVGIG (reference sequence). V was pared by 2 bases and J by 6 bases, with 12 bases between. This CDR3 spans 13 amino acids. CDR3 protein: CAWSRQDADTQYF. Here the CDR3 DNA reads TGTGCCTGGAGTAGGCAGGATGCTGATACGCAGTATTTT.

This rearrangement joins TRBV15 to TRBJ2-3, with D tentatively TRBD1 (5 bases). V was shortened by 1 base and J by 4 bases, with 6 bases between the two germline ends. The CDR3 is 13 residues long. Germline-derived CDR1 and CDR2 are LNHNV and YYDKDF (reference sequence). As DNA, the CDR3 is TGTGCCACCAGCAGAGGCAGGGCAGATACGCAGTATTTT. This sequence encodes CATSRGRADTQYF.

The CDR3 region has the DNA TGTGCCAGCAGCTTAGTCGGGACAGGGATCAGAAACACCATATATTTT. It encodes CASSLVGTGIRNTIYF. The chain employs TRBV7-2 and TRBJ1-3; TRBD1 matches at 9 bases. V dropped 1 base and J dropped 5; count of bases not matched to a gene: 6. Germline V gives CDR1 SGHTA, CDR2 FQGNSA. The CDR3 has 16 residues.

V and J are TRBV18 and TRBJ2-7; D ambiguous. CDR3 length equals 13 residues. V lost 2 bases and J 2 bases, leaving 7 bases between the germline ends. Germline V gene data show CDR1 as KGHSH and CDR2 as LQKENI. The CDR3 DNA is TGTGCCAGCTCACCAGGCATGGCCTACGAGCAGTACTTC. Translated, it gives CASSPGMAYEQYF.

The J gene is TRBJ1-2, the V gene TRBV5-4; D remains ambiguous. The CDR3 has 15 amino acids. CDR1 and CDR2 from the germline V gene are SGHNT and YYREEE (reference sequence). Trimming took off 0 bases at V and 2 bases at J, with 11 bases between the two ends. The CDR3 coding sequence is TGTGCCAGCAGCTTGGGACTCCGGCAAAACTATGGCTACACCTTC. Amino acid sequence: CASSLGLRQNYGYTF.

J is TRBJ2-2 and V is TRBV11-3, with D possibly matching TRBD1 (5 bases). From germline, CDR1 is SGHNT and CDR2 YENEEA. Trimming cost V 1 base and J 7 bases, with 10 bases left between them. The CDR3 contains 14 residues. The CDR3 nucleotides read TGTGCCAGCAGCTTAGGAACAGGTGACGGGGAGCTGTTTTTT. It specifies CASSLGTGDGELFF.

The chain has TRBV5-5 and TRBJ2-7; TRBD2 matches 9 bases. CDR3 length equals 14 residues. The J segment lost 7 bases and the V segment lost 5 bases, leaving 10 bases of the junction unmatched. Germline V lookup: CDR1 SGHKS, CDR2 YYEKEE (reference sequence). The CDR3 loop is CASRGLAGSWEQYF. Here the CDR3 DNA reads TGTGCCAGCAGGGGTCTAGCGGGATCTTGGGAGCAGTACTTC. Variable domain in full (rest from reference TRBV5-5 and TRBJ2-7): DAGVTQSPTHLIKTRGQQVTLRCSPISGHKSVSWYQQVLGQGPQFIFQYYEKEERGRGNFPDRFSARQFPNYSSELNVNALLLGDSALYLCASRGLAGSWEQYFGPGTRLTVT.

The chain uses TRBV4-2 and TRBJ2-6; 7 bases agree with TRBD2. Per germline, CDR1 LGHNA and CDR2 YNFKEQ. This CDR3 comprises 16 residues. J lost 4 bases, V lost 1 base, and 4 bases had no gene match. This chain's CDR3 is CASSQVAGAGANVLTF. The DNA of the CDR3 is TGTGCCAGCAGCCAAGTCGCGGGAGCCGGGGCCAACGTCCTGACTTTC.

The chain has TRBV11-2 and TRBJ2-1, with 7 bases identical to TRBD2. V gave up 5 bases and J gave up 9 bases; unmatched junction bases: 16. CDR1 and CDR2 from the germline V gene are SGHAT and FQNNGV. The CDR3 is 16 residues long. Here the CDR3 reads CASSPRTARLAIEQFF. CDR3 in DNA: TGTGCCAGCAGCCCGAGGACCGCAAGACTAGCTATTGAGCAGTTCTTC.

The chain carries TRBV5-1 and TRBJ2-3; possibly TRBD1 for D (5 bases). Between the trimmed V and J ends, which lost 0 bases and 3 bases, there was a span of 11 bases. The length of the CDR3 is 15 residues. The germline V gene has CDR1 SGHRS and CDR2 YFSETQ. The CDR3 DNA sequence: TGCGCCAGCAGCTTGGGGTCAGGGCGGACAGATACGCAGTATTTT. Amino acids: CASSLGSGRTDTQYF.

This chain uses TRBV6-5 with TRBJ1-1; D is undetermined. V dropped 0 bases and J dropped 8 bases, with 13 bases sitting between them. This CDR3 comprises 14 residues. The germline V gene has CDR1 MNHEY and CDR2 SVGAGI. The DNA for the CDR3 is TGTGCCAGCAGTTACTCGCCGGGGTTGTTCGAAGCTTTCTTT. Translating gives CASSYSPGLFEAFF.

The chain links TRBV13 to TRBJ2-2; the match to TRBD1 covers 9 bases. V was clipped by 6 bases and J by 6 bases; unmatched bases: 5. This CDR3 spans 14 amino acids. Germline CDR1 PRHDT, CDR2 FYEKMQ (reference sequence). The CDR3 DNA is TGTGCCAGCAGGTCGACAGGGGGTGCCGGGGAGCTGTTTTTT. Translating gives CASRSTGGAGELFF.

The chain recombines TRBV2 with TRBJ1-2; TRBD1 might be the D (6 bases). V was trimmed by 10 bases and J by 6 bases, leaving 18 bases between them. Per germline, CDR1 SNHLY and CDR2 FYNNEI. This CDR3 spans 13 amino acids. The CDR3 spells CATDRNAQNGYTF. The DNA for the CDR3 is TGTGCCACCGACAGGAACGCTCAGAATGGCTACACCTTC.

For the CDR3, the DNA is TGTGCCAGCAGTTTACGCTACTCCTCTGGAAACACCATATATTTT. Protein sequence: CASSLRYSSGNTIYF. The chain links TRBV7-9 to TRBJ1-3; D unclear. The CDR3 extends over 15 amino acids. Looked up from germline, CDR1 is SEHNR and CDR2 is FQNEAQ (reference sequence). Trimming removed 6 bases at V and 0 bases at J, with 12 bases between.

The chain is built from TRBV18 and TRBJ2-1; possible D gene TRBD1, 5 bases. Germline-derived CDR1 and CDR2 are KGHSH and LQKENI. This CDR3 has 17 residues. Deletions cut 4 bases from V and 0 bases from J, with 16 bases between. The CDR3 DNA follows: TGTGCCAGCTCACGGGCAGGGCGTCAGAGCTCCTACAATGAGCAGTTCTTC. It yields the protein CASSRAGRQSSYNEQFF.

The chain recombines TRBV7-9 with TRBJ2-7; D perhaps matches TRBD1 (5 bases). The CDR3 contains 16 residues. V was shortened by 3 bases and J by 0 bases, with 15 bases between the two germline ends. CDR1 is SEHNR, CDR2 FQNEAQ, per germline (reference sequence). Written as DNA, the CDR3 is TGTGCCAGCAGCTTTCCAACCGACAGCTCCTCCTACGAGCAGTACTTC. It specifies CASSFPTDSSSYEQYF.

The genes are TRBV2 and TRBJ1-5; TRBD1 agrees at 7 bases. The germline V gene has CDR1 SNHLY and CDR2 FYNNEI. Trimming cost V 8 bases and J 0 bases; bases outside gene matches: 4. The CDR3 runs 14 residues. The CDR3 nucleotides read TGTGCCAGCGGACAGGTTTATAGCAATCAGCCCCAGCATTTT. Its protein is CASGQVYSNQPQHF.

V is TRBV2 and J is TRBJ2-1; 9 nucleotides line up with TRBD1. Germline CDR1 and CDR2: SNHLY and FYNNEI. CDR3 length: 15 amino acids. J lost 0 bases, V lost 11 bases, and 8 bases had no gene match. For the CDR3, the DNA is TGTGCCTCCCAAACGGACAGGGGCTCCTACAATGAGCAGTTCTTC. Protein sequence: CASQTDRGSYNEQFF.

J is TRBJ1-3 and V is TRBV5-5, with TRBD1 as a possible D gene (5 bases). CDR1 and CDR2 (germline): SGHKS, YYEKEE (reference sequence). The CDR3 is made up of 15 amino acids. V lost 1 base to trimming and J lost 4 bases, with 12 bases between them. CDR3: CASSLRQGDGNTIYF. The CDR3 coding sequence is TGTGCCAGCAGCTTGAGGCAGGGTGACGGAAACACCATATATTTT.

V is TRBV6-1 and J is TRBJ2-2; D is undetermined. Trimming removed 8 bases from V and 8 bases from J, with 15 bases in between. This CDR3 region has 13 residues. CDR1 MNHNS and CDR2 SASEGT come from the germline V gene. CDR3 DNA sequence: TGTGCCAGCCGTTTTTTGTCTCTTGGGGAGCTGTTTTTT. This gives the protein CASRFLSLGELFF.

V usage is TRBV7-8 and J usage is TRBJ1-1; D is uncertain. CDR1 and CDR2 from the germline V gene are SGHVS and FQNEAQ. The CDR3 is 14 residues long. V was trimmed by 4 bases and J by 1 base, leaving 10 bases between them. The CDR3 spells CASSSLTRNTEAFF. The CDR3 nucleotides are TGTGCCAGCAGCTCCTTAACACGGAACACTGAAGCTTTCTTT.

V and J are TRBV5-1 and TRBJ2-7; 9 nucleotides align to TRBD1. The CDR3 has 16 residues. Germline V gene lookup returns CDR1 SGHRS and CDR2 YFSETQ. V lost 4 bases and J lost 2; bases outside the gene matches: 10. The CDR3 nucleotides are TGCGCCAGCAGCCGCGGCCGGGACAGGGTCACCTACGAGCAGTACTTC. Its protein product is CASSRGRDRVTYEQYF. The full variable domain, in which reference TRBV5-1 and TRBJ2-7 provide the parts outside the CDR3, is KAGVTQTPRYLIKTRGQQVTLSCSPISGHRSVSWYQQTPGQGLQFLFEYFSETQRNKGNFPGRFSGRQFSNSRSEMNVSTLELGDSALYLCASSRGRDRVTYEQYFGPGTRLTVT.

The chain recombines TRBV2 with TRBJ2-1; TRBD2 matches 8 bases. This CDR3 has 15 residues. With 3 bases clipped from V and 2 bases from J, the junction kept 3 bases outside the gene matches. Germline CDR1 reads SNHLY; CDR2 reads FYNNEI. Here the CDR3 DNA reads TGTGCCAGCAGTGAGAATAGCGGGACCTACAATGAGCAGTTCTTC. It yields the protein CASSENSGTYNEQFF. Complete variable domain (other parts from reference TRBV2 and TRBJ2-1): EPEVTQTPSHQVTQMGQEVILRCVPISNHLYFYWYRQILGQKVEFLVSFYNNEISEKSEIFDDQFSVERPDGSNFTLKIRSTKLEDSAMYFCASSENSGTYNEQFFGPGTRLTVL.

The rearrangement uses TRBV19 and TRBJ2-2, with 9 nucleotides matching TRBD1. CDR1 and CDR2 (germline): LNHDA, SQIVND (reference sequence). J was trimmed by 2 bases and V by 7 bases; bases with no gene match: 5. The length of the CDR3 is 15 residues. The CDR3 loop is CASTRQGVNTGELFF. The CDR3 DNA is TGTGCCAGTACGAGACAGGGGGTAAACACCGGGGAGCTGTTTTTT. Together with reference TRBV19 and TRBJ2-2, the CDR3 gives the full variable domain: DGGITQSPKYLFRKEGQNVTLSCEQNLNHDAMYWYRQDPGQGLRLIYYSQIVNDFQKGDIAEGYSVSREKKESFPLTVTSAQKNPTAFYLCASTRQGVNTGELFFGEGSRLTVL.

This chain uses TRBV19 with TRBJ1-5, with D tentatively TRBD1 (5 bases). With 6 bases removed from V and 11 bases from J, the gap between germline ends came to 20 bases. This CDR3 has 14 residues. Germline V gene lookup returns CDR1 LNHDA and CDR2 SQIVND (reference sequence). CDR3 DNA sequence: TGTGCCAGTAGAGATGGGGCGGCCGGCACGACCCAGCATTTT. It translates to CASRDGAAGTTQHF.

CDR3 residues: CAWTLATDYGYTF. The CDR3 DNA sequence: TGTGCCTGGACTCTGGCGACAGACTATGGCTACACCTTC. This chain joins TRBV30 and TRBJ1-2, with a weak D call TRBD1 (5 bases). Germline V CDR1 and CDR2: GTSNPN, SVGIG (reference sequence). The CDR3 runs to 13 residues. V lost 4 bases and J 3 bases, leaving 12 bases between the germline ends.

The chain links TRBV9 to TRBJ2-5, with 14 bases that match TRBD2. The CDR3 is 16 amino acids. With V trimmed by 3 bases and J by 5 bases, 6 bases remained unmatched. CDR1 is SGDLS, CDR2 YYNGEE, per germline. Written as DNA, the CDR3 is TGTGCCAGCAGCGCTGGACTAGCGGGAGGTCGGGAGACCCAGTACTTC. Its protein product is CASSAGLAGGRETQYF.

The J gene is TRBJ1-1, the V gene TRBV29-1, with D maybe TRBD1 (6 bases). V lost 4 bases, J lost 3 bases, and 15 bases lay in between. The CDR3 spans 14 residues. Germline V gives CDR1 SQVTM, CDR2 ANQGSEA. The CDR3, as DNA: TGCAGCGTTGGAAAACAGGGAGGGTACACTGAAGCTTTCTTT. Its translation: CSVGKQGGYTEAFF.

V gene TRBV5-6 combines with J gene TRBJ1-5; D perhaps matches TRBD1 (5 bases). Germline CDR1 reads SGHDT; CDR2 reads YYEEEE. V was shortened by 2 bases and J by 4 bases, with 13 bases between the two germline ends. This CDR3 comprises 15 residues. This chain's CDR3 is CASSFYRSRNQPQHF. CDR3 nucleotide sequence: TGTGCCAGCAGCTTCTACAGGAGCCGGAATCAGCCCCAGCATTTT.

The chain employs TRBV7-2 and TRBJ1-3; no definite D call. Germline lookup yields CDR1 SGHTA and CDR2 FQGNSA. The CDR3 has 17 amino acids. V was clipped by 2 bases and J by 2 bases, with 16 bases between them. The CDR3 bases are TGTGCCAGCAGCTTACTTCTCGGGGAAGTAACTGGAAACACCATATATTTT. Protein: CASSLLLGEVTGNTIYF.